The 14 T cell receptor beta chains presented below share a single source sample, sequenced in a study of long-term antiretroviral therapy in people with HIV. Assay version v3.0 of immunoSEQ was used, and it was run at survey level. TCRdb keeps only in-frame clones here, not all; method: immunoSEQ multiplex PCR. The data show 40,000 to 50,000 clones, roughly 93% seen once. The sample in question was unsorted PBMCs, obtained almost 9.5 years after starting antiretroviral therapy. Receptors originate from a man aged 25 to 40 with HIV.

V gene TRBV5-1 combines with J gene TRBJ2-5; no clear D. Germline-derived CDR1 and CDR2 are SGHRS and YFSETQ. The CDR3 has 11 amino acids. V shed 4 bases and J shed 3 bases, with 4 bases lying between them. The CDR3 loop reads CASSAEETQYF. Here the CDR3 DNA reads TGCGCCAGCAGCGCCGAAGAGACCCAGTACTTC.

The J gene is TRBJ2-5, the V gene TRBV29-1; the D is unclear. V lost 7 bases and J 5 bases, leaving 17 bases between the germline ends. CDR1 and CDR2 (germline): SQVTM, ANQGSEA. This CDR3 spans 13 amino acids. The DNA for the CDR3 is TGCAGCGCCCCCAGACCCCTGGGGGAGACCCAGTACTTC. It is translated as CSAPRPLGETQYF.

The chain combines TRBV5-6 with TRBJ1-6, with 7 bases identical to TRBD1. Germline CDR1 is SGHDT and CDR2 is YYEEEE. V shed 4 bases, J shed 5 bases, and the junction held 9 bases outside the gene matches. CDR3 length: 16 amino acids. The CDR3 spells CASSLRGGMNNSPLHF. In DNA, the CDR3 is TGTGCCAGCAGCCTCAGGGGGGGAATGAATAATTCACCCCTCCACTTT.

The CDR3 region is CASRGTGEKLFF. For the CDR3, the DNA is TGTGCCAGCCGGGGGACGGGCGAAAAACTGTTTTTT. This chain connects TRBV10-3 to TRBJ1-4; tentative D call: TRBD1 (5 bases). This CDR3 is 12 amino acids long. Germline CDR1 reads ENHRY; CDR2 reads SYGVKD. V was pared by 10 bases and J by 8 bases, with 14 bases between.

V gene TRBV9 combines with J gene TRBJ2-7, with 7 nucleotides matching TRBD1. In germline, CDR1 is SGDLS, CDR2 YYNGEE. The CDR3 sequence is 16 residues long. V gave up 0 bases and J gave up 2 bases; unmatched junction bases: 8. In nucleotides, the CDR3 is TGTGCCAGCAGCGTAGCCGTGGGGGACAGAGCCTACGAGCAGTACTTC. It yields the protein CASSVAVGDRAYEQYF.

V gene TRBV14 combines with J gene TRBJ2-7; 8 nucleotides match TRBD1. The trim removed 8 bases at V and 3 bases at J, leaving 3 bases unmatched. CDR1 is SGHDN, CDR2 FVKESK, per germline. The CDR3 extends over 12 amino acids. The CDR3 DNA is TGTGCCAGCCGGGACAGGAGCTACGAGCAGTACGTC. Translating gives CASRDRSYEQYV.

V gene TRBV6-1 combines with J gene TRBJ2-2, with 9 bases that match TRBD1. The CDR3 is 16 amino acids. Looked up from germline, CDR1 is MNHNS and CDR2 is SASEGT. V shed 3 bases and J 6 bases; nucleotides not matched to a gene: 8. The CDR3 bases are TGTGCCAGCAGTGACCCCACGAGACAGGGGGCCGGGGAGCTGTTTTTT. Translation gives CASSDPTRQGAGELFF.

This clone was detected only once. The chain couples TRBV28 to TRBJ2-7; 9 bases fit TRBD1. The CDR3 runs 15 residues. CDR1 and CDR2 from the germline V gene are MDHEN and SYDVKM. Unmatched junction bases numbered 5, after V lost 4 bases and J lost 1 base. The CDR3 reads CASSSGQGTSYEQYV. In DNA, the CDR3 is TGTGCCAGCAGTTCCGGACAGGGGACATCCTACGAGCAGTACGTC.

This clone was seen only a few times. The chain links TRBV9 to TRBJ1-1; D unclear. CDR1 SGDLS and CDR2 YYNGEE come from the germline V gene. The CDR3 runs to 12 residues. The V end lost 4 bases, the J end lost 1 base, and 5 bases lay between the germline ends. CDR3 amino acids: CASSQENTEAFF. As DNA, the CDR3 is TGTGCCAGCAGCCAGGAGAACACTGAAGCTTTCTTT.

V is TRBV9 and J is TRBJ2-5, with a weak D call TRBD2 (6 bases). The V end lost 4 bases, the J end lost 5 bases, and 21 bases lay between the germline ends. Germline CDR1 is SGDLS and CDR2 is YYNGEE. This CDR3 spans 16 amino acids. CDR3 nucleotides: TGTGCCAGCAGCCCCTTGAGGGGTGGAGGGACGGAGACCCAGTACTTC. Its protein product is CASSPLRGGGTETQYF. Drawing the rest from reference TRBV9 and TRBJ2-5, the complete variable domain is DSGVTQTPKHLITATGQRVTLRCSPRSGDLSVYWYQQSLDQGLQFLIQYYNGEERAKGNILERFSAQQFPDLHSELNLSSLELGDSALYFCASSPLRGGGTETQYFGPGTRLLVL.

CDR3 in amino acids: CASSFSHGVWPYEQYF. The DNA of the CDR3 is TGTGCCAGCAGTTTTTCCCATGGGGTATGGCCCTACGAGCAGTACTTC. The chain combines TRBV27 with TRBJ2-7; D is unclear. Trimming removed 3 bases from V and 2 bases from J, with 17 bases in between. The CDR3 totals 16 residues. Germline CDR1 reads MNHEY; CDR2 reads SMNVEV (reference sequence).

The chain employs TRBV9 and TRBJ1-4; maybe TRBD1 (5 bases). Germline CDR1 reads SGDLS; CDR2 reads YYNGEE. This CDR3 is built from 16 residues. Deletions cut 4 bases from V and 7 bases from J, with 20 bases between. The CDR3 DNA follows: TGTGCCAGCAGCCGTCCGGGGGGTCCGCGGACTGAAAAACTGTTTTTT. It yields the protein CASSRPGGPRTEKLFF.

V and J are TRBV30 and TRBJ1-1; D is unresolved. The V end lost 0 bases, the J end lost 2 bases, and 7 bases lay between the germline ends. CDR1 GTSNPN and CDR2 SVGIG come from the germline V gene (reference sequence). The length of the CDR3 is 13 residues. Here the CDR3 DNA reads TGTGCCTGGAGTGTGCAGCGAAACACTGAAGCTTTCTTT. This encodes CAWSVQRNTEAFF.

The rearrangement links TRBV2 to TRBJ2-7; D is unclear. Trimming removed 3 bases at V and 4 bases at J, with 7 bases between. The CDR3 contains 12 residues. Germline CDR1 reads SNHLY; CDR2 reads FYNNEI. The CDR3 spells CASSEGRYEQYV. CDR3 bases: TGTGCCAGCAGTGAGGGCCGATACGAGCAGTACGTC.